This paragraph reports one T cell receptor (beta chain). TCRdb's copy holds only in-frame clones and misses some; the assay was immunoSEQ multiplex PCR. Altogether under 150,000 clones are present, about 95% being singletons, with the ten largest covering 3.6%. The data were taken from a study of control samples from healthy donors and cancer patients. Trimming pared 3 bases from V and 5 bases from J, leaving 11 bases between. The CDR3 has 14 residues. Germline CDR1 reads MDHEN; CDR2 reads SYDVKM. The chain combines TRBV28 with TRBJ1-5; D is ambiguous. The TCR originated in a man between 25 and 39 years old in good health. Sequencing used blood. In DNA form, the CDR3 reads TGTGCCAGCAGTTTTCGGGGAGGGTATCAGCCCCAGCATTTT. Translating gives CASSFRGGYQPQHF.